This is a list of T cell receptor beta chains from one sample in a study of graft-versus-host responses after intestinal transplantation. Generated by immunoSEQ multiplex PCR, the TCRdb table keeps only in-frame clones and is missing some. Counted here are about 37,000 clones, around 90% occurring once; the ten biggest clones make up under 20%. Sequences were derived from ileum tissue, sampled roughly 200 days after intestinal transplant. All receptors derive from a human patient who received an intestinal transplant, so some T cells may come from the graft donor. CDR3s leave out the opening cysteine and the closing phenylalanine or tryptophan. Clone size is shown for a subset of rows, as once, few, many or a class of expanded clone.

V	size	J	CDR3
TRBV7-9	.	TRBJ2-3	ASSSPLPSGGTDTQY
TRBV7-3	.	TRBJ2-5	ASSRQGGLETQY
TRBV19	.	TRBJ2-1	ASSMGLAGAYNEQF
TRBV10-2	.	TRBJ2-2	ASSVDAGELF
TRBV19	.	TRBJ1-1	ASTTATEAF
TRBV9	.	TRBJ2-7	ASSVGGQDYEQY
TRBV10-3	.	TRBJ2-3	ASRPGQGEDTQY
TRBV11-1	.	TRBJ2-3	ASSFGGSLDTQY
TRBV5-1	.	TRBJ2-3	ASSLGGDTQY
TRBV14	.	TRBJ2-7	ASSQEWSGRQY
TRBV28	.	TRBJ1-2	ASIPRGQNLIGYT
TRBV7-2	once	TRBJ1-4	ASSQEPAAFTGSF
TRBV19	.	TRBJ1-1	ASSLGHPNTEAF
TRBV28	.	TRBJ2-3	ASSGRLGGADTQY
TRBV19	.	TRBJ2-3	ASSSGSITDTQY
TRBV28	.	TRBJ2-1	ASSWLASSYNEQF
TRBV14	once	TRBJ2-1	ASSQGAGPSNEQF
TRBV4-1	.	TRBJ1-1	ASSHRLKQANTEAF
TRBV9	.	TRBJ2-2	ASSVAGTYLNTGELF
TRBV13	.	TRBJ1-6	ASSTRQGYNSPLH
TRBV13	.	TRBJ2-7	ASSLVLSGGEQY
TRBV5-1	.	TRBJ1-1	ASSLSGEGRTEAF
TRBV5-1	.	TRBJ2-7	ASSRDTVYEQY
TRBV6-5	.	TRBJ2-7	ASSYDRHYYEQY
TRBV5-4	once	TRBJ2-3	ASSFLAGGDTQY
TRBV10-3	.	TRBJ2-3	AISDGGTDTQY
TRBV28	.	TRBJ1-5	ASSLRTLFNQPQH